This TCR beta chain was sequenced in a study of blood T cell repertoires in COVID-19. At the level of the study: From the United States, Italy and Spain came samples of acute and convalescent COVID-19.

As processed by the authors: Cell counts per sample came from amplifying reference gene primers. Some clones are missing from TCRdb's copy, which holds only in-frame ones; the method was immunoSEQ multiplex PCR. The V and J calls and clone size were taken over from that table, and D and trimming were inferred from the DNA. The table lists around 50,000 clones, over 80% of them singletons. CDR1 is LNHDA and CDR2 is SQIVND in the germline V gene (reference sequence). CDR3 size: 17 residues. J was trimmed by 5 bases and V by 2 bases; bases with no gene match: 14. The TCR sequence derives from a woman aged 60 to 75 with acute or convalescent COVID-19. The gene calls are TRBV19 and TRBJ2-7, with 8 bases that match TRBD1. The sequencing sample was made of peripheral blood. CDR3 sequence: CASSISAGGASFHEQYF. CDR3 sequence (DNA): TGTGCCAGTAGTATATCGGCAGGGGGCGCGTCATTCCACGAGCAGTACTTC.